The 30 T cell receptor beta chains presented below share a single source sample, sequenced in a study of T cell responses to AZD1222 COVID-19 vaccine. The protocol was immunoSEQ multiplex PCR, while the TCRdb copy is restricted to in-frame clones and leaves out a portion. Of 140,000 to 150,000 clones listed, 91% are singletons. The source material was peripheral blood, sampled 28 days after the second dose of the MenACWY control vaccine. The receptors originated from an adult who received the MenACWY meningococcal vaccine as a control.

V gene TRBV3-1 (or the pseudogene TRBV3-2) combines with J gene TRBJ2-1; 12 bases line up with TRBD2. Germline assignment: CDR1 LGHDT and CDR2 YNNKEL (reference sequence). The CDR3 length is 18 residues. Unmatched junction bases numbered 10, after V lost 3 bases and J lost 4 bases. CDR3 in DNA: TGTGCCAGCAGCCATCAAGAAGGACTAGCGGGGATTTACAATGAGCAGTTCTTC. It codes for CASSHQEGLAGIYNEQFF.

This chain connects TRBV15 to TRBJ2-1, with D possibly matching TRBD1 (6 bases). The CDR3 is made up of 13 amino acids. V was shortened by 5 bases and J by 5 bases, with 10 bases between the two germline ends. Germline CDR1 reads LNHNV; CDR2 reads YYDKDF (reference sequence). The CDR3 sequence: CATSSRQDNEQFF. Here the CDR3 DNA reads TGTGCCACCAGCTCTAGACAGGACAATGAGCAGTTCTTC.

J is TRBJ2-1 and V is TRBV6-4; D not resolved. V was clipped by 9 bases and J by 10 bases, with 7 bases between them. The CDR3 consists of 9 residues. Germline CDR1 reads MRHNA; CDR2 reads SNTAGT. In nucleotides, the CDR3 is TGTGCCAGATTTAACGAGCAGTTCTTC. The encoded protein is CARFNEQFF.

This chain connects TRBV4-2 to TRBJ1-3, with D uncertain. This CDR3 spans 15 amino acids. CDR1 is LGHNA and CDR2 is YNFKEQ in the germline V gene. Trimming removed 0 bases from V and 1 base from J, with 7 bases in between. CDR3 residues: CASSQEWWSGNTIYF. DNA of the CDR3: TGTGCCAGCAGCCAAGAGTGGTGGTCTGGAAACACCATATATTTT.

The chain couples TRBV29-1 to TRBJ1-4; D gene uncertain. The CDR3 covers 13 residues. Looked up from germline, CDR1 is SQVTM and CDR2 is ANQGSEA. Trimming removed 4 bases from V and 3 bases from J, with 9 bases in between. CDR3 loop: CSVVGSSNEKLFF. The DNA for the CDR3 is TGCAGCGTTGTGGGGTCATCTAATGAAAAACTGTTTTTT. Full variable domain (remainder filled in from reference TRBV29-1 and TRBJ1-4): SAVISQKPSRDICQRGTSLTIQCQVDSQVTMMFWYRQQPGQSLTLIATANQGSEATYESGFVIDKFPISRPNLTFSTLTVSNMSPEDSSIYLCSVVGSSNEKLFFGSGTQLSVL.

This clone has ten or more counts. The chain employs TRBV15 and TRBJ2-1; perhaps TRBD1 as D (6 bases). V was clipped by 2 bases and J by 2 bases, with 16 bases between them. The CDR3 loop spans 17 amino acids. Germline CDR1 reads LNHNV; CDR2 reads YYDKDF (reference sequence). CDR3 coding DNA: TGTGCCACCAGCAGAACCCGGACAGCTGAGACCTACAATGAGCAGTTCTTC. Translated: CATSRTRTAETYNEQFF.

The chain's CDR3 is CASSLDGNSNQPQHF. CDR3 DNA sequence: TGTGCCAGCAGTTTGGACGGAAATAGCAATCAGCCCCAGCATTTT. The chain has TRBV6-5 and TRBJ1-5; D not resolved. Germline loops: CDR1 MNHEY, CDR2 SVGAGI. V was trimmed by 4 bases and J by 0 bases, leaving 10 bases between them. CDR3 size: 15 residues.

This sequence joins TRBV18 and TRBJ2-2; D unclear. The germline gives CDR1 KGHSH, CDR2 LQKENI. The CDR3 has 15 residues. With 3 bases removed from V and 0 bases from J, the gap between germline ends came to 8 bases. The CDR3 is CASSPLGSNTGELFF. The CDR3 DNA sequence: TGTGCCAGCTCACCGTTGGGCTCGAACACCGGGGAGCTGTTTTTT.

V is TRBV10-3 and J is TRBJ2-7; TRBD1 matches 8 bases. V dropped 10 bases and J dropped 2; count of bases not matched to a gene: 4. Germline V gene lookup returns CDR1 ENHRY and CDR2 SYGVKD. The CDR3 length is 12 residues. The CDR3 is CATGQGPYEQYF. As DNA, the CDR3 is TGTGCCACAGGACAGGGACCCTACGAGCAGTACTTC.

This clone was observed a single time. The V gene is TRBV3-1 (or the pseudogene TRBV3-2), the J gene TRBJ1-5; 9 nucleotides line up with TRBD1. The CDR3 is 19 residues long. Germline CDR1 and CDR2: LGHDT and YNNKEL (reference sequence). V lost 7 bases, J lost 3 bases, and 19 bases stayed unmatched. CDR3 nucleotides: TGTGCCAGCACCTCAATATGGCTTTTTCGGGACAGGGACAATCAGCCCCAGCATTTT. Its protein product is CASTSIWLFRDRDNQPQHF.

This clone has only one observation. The chain recombines TRBV6-5 with TRBJ1-1; the D is unclear. The CDR3 extends over 13 amino acids. Germline values: CDR1 MNHEY, CDR2 SVGAGI. Trimming stripped 0 bases from V and 5 bases from J, with 7 bases between. The CDR3 reads CASSYSTRTEAFF. The CDR3 DNA is TGTGCCAGCAGTTACTCAACGAGGACTGAAGCTTTCTTT.

The V and J genes are TRBV6-5 and TRBJ1-3; no definite D call. V was shortened by 0 bases and J by 1 base, with 10 bases between the two germline ends. CDR1 is MNHEY and CDR2 is SVGAGI in the germline V gene. The CDR3 totals 16 residues. The CDR3 region is CASSYSLSGSGNTIYF. Here the CDR3 DNA reads TGTGCCAGCAGTTACTCGTTGTCGGGGTCTGGAAACACCATATATTTT.

This clone was counted a single time. The chain links TRBV11-2 to TRBJ1-3; no reliable D call. Germline values: CDR1 SGHAT, CDR2 FQNNGV. Trimming took off 5 bases at V and 4 bases at J, with 9 bases between the two ends. The CDR3 runs to 13 residues. CDR3 loop: CASSLGAGNTIYF. The CDR3 coding sequence is TGTGCCAGCAGCCTGGGAGCGGGAAACACCATATATTTT. The full variable domain, completed using reference TRBV11-2 and TRBJ1-3, is EAGVAQSPRYKIIEKRQSVAFWCNPISGHATLYWYQQILGQGPKLLIQFQNNGVVDDSQLPKDRFSAERLKGVDSTLKIQPAKLEDSAVYLCASSLGAGNTIYFGEGSWLTVV.

The genes are TRBV18 and TRBJ1-1; TRBD1 aligns across 7 bases. The CDR3 is 14 residues long. J lost 4 bases, V lost 0 bases, and 2 bases had no gene match. Germline loops: CDR1 KGHSH, CDR2 LQKENI. The CDR3 bases are TGTGCCAGCTCACCACCCCCAGGGGGCACTGAAGCTTTCTTT. Its protein product is CASSPPPGGTEAFF.

The J gene is TRBJ1-2, the V gene TRBV6-2 or TRBV6-3; D unclear. Germline V CDR1 and CDR2: MNHEY, SVGEGT. This CDR3 region has 14 residues. Between the trimmed V and J ends, which lost 5 bases and 8 bases, there was a span of 18 bases. CDR3: CASSTPSEANGYTF. As DNA, the CDR3 is TGTGCCAGCAGTACTCCCTCCGAGGCGAACGGCTACACCTTC.

The rearrangement links TRBV28 to TRBJ2-5, with 13 bases lining up with TRBD2. The CDR3 consists of 15 residues. Per germline, CDR1 MDHEN and CDR2 SYDVKM. Unmatched junction bases numbered 4, after V lost 5 bases and J lost 4 bases. The CDR3 reads CASSLGLAGVETQYF. The CDR3 nucleotides read TGTGCCAGCAGTCTCGGACTAGCGGGAGTAGAGACCCAGTACTTC.

This sequence joins TRBV6-2 or TRBV6-3 and TRBJ2-4; D not resolved. The germline CDR1 and CDR2 sequences are MNHEY and SVGEGT. The CDR3 is 11 residues long. V shed 2 bases and J shed 15 bases, with 11 bases lying between them. The CDR3 protein is CASSYLGPLYF. The CDR3, as DNA: TGTGCCAGCAGTTACCTAGGACCCTTGTACTTC.

V is TRBV11-1 and J is TRBJ2-5; tentative D call: TRBD1 (6 bases). The germline V gene encodes CDR1 SGHAT and CDR2 FQDESV (reference sequence). The CDR3 runs to 14 residues. V was pared by 5 bases and J by 7 bases, with 17 bases between. CDR3 protein: CASSPRGSYLTQYF. In DNA form, the CDR3 reads TGTGCCAGCAGCCCCAGGGGCTCCTATCTGACCCAGTACTTC.

The gene calls are TRBV19 and TRBJ2-3; no clear D. The V and J ends lost 5 bases and 4 bases respectively, with 7 bases between them. The CDR3 loop spans 12 amino acids. Germline assignment: CDR1 LNHDA and CDR2 SQIVND (reference sequence). Written as DNA, the CDR3 is TGTGCCAGTAGTGAGTCCCCAGATACGCAGTATTTT. Protein: CASSESPDTQYF.

This clone was counted a single time. The gene calls are TRBV12-3 or TRBV12-4 and TRBJ1-1; 7 positions match TRBD1. Losses at the gene ends were 6 bases for V and 1 base for J; bases not matched to a gene: 2. This CDR3 is built from 13 residues. In DNA form, the CDR3 reads TGTGCCAGCAGCCAGGGGGAGAACACTGAAGCTTTCTTT. Amino acids: CASSQGENTEAFF.

This clone was detected only once. The CDR3 DNA follows: TGTGCCAGCAGCTTATTCGCGCTAGCGGGAGGAACATACAATGAGCAGTTCTTC. Translated, it gives CASSLFALAGGTYNEQFF. V is TRBV7-3 and J is TRBJ2-1; 11 bases agree with TRBD2. The CDR3 spans 18 residues. Germline V lookup: CDR1 SGHTA, CDR2 FQGTGA. The J segment lost 4 bases and the V segment lost 2 bases, leaving 10 bases of the junction unmatched.

This clone appeared a single time. The gene calls are TRBV7-3 and TRBJ1-1; unclear D gene. This CDR3 has 12 amino acids. V shed 8 bases and J shed 4 bases, with 11 bases lying between them. CDR1 and CDR2 from the germline V gene are SGHTA and FQGTGA. CDR3 sequence reads: CASGPTITEAFF. DNA of the CDR3: TGTGCCAGCGGGCCGACAATCACTGAAGCTTTCTTT.

The count of this clone is one. V and J are TRBV7-9 and TRBJ2-5; D unresolved. Trimming removed 1 base from V and 5 bases from J, with 5 bases in between. Germline assignment: CDR1 SEHNR and CDR2 FQNEAQ (reference sequence). CDR3 size: 12 residues. CDR3 in amino acids: CASSLVGETQYF. CDR3 DNA sequence: TGTGCCAGCAGCTTAGTCGGGGAGACCCAGTACTTC. Complete variable domain (other parts from reference TRBV7-9 and TRBJ2-5): DTGVSQNPRHKITKRGQNVTFRCDPISEHNRLYWYRQTLGQGPEFLTYFQNEAQLEKSRLLSDRFSAERPKGSFSTLEIQRTEQGDSAMYLCASSLVGETQYFGPGTRLLVL.

The CDR3 bases are TGTGCCAGCAGCCCGGGACTAGCGGGAGATAATGAGCAGTTCTTC. Translating it yields CASSPGLAGDNEQFF. The chain links TRBV7-3 to TRBJ2-1, with TRBD2 identical over 14 bases. The germline V gene encodes CDR1 SGHTA and CDR2 FQGTGA. Trimming removed 5 bases from V and 7 bases from J; junction bases left unmatched: 4. The CDR3 sequence is 15 residues long. The variable domain in full, with the rest retrieved from reference TRBV7-3 and TRBJ2-1, is GAGVSQTPSNKVTEKGKYVELRCDPISGHTALYWYRQSLGQGPEFLIYFQGTGAADDSGLPNDRFFAVRPEGSVSTLKIQRTERGDSAVYLCASSPGLAGDNEQFFGPGTRLTVL.

The rearrangement uses TRBV9 and TRBJ2-5, with D hard to call. The V and J ends lost 7 bases and 4 bases respectively, with 8 bases between them. CDR3 size: 11 residues. CDR1 SGDLS and CDR2 YYNGEE come from the germline V gene. CDR3 DNA sequence: TGTGCCAGCGGACCCCTAGAGACCCAGTACTTC. As protein: CASGPLETQYF.

The V and J genes are TRBV5-4 and TRBJ2-5, with D perhaps TRBD2 (6 bases). Looked up from germline, CDR1 is SGHNT and CDR2 is YYREEE (reference sequence). V was trimmed by 4 bases and J by 2 bases, leaving 15 bases between them. The CDR3 totals 15 residues. CDR3 in DNA: TGTGCCAGCAGCAACCCCGGGACTCGGCAAGAGACCCAGTACTTC. This codes for CASSNPGTRQETQYF.

This chain connects TRBV7-2 to TRBJ1-3; unclear D gene. V lost 6 bases, J lost 4 bases, and 13 bases lay in between. CDR1 SGHTA and CDR2 FQGNSA come from the germline V gene. This CDR3 spans 14 amino acids. For the CDR3, the DNA is TGTGCCAGCAGTTACGGCGGAGCGGGAAACACCATATATTTT. Its protein product is CASSYGGAGNTIYF. The whole variable domain, filled in from reference TRBV7-2 and TRBJ1-3, reads GAGVSQSPSNKVTEKGKDVELRCDPISGHTALYWYRQSLGQGLEFLIYFQGNSAPDKSGLPSDRFSAERTGGSVSTLTIQRTQQEDSAVYLCASSYGGAGNTIYFGEGSWLTVV.

The J gene is TRBJ1-5, the V gene TRBV2; unclear D gene. The CDR3 has 14 amino acids. The germline gives CDR1 SNHLY, CDR2 FYNNEI. V was shortened by 4 bases and J by 3 bases, with 10 bases between the two germline ends. For the CDR3, the DNA is TGTGCCAGCAGTGTGGCGAGGACCAATCAGCCCCAGCATTTT. Protein sequence: CASSVARTNQPQHF. Filled out from reference TRBV2 and TRBJ1-5, the complete variable domain reads EPEVTQTPSHQVTQMGQEVILRCVPISNHLYFYWYRQILGQKVEFLVSFYNNEISEKSEIFDDQFSVERPDGSNFTLKIRSTKLEDSAMYFCASSVARTNQPQHFGDGTRLSIL.

The CDR3 here is CASSLVSKRDEQYF. Written as DNA, the CDR3 is TGTGCCAGCAGCTTAGTCTCCAAAAGGGACGAGCAGTACTTC. The genes are TRBV7-9 and TRBJ2-7, with unresolved D. Germline loops: CDR1 SEHNR, CDR2 FQNEAQ (reference sequence). V dropped 1 base and J dropped 5 bases, with 12 bases sitting between them. The CDR3 loop spans 14 amino acids.

The chain uses TRBV5-1 and TRBJ2-2; tentatively, D is TRBD2 (6 bases). Trimming removed 3 bases at V and 7 bases at J, with 13 bases between. The CDR3 covers 14 residues. Germline V gives CDR1 SGHRS, CDR2 YFSETQ. The CDR3 loop is CASSSGLGGGELFF. Written as DNA, the CDR3 is TGCGCCAGCAGCTCGGGCCTCGGGGGCGGGGAGCTGTTTTTT.